What follows describes a single T cell receptor (beta chain). These data originate in a study of T cell responses to AZD1222 COVID-19 vaccine. The germline CDR1 and CDR2 sequences are SGHNT and YYREEE (reference sequence). CDR3 length: 15 residues. Trimming removed 4 bases from V and 5 bases from J, with 17 bases in between. Clones were sequenced by immunoSEQ multiplex PCR, and TCRdb holds only the in-frame ones, with some missing. The profile shows tens of thousands of clones, more than 75% of them singletons. The chain combines TRBV5-4 with TRBJ2-3; the D gene is possibly TRBD1 (5 bases). The sequence was obtained from an adult who received the AZD1222 COVID-19 vaccine. The sample in question was peripheral blood, obtained 28 days after the second AZD1222 dose. CDR3 region: CASSPGGAPQDTQYF. CDR3 DNA sequence: TGTGCCAGCAGCCCGGGTGGGGCCCCTCAAGATACGCAGTATTTT.